The 27 T cell receptor beta chains below were found in one sample sequenced in a study of shared clonotypes between healthy human individuals. The method was immunoSEQ multiplex PCR; TCRdb's version includes in-frame clones alone and lacks a portion of them. The table shows some 1.5 million clones, with over 95% occurring only once. The sample was naive CD4+ T cells sorted from blood. Subset: CD45RA+ positively selected. Receptors originate from a man younger than 40 in good health.

The chain combines TRBV7-9 with TRBJ2-7; D unresolved. Trimming removed 5 bases from V and 3 bases from J, with 17 bases in between. The CDR3 is 15 amino acids. Germline loops: CDR1 SEHNR, CDR2 FQNEAQ (reference sequence). CDR3 region: CASSPRSLPLYEQYF. In DNA, the CDR3 is TGTGCCAGCAGCCCCCGCTCACTTCCCCTCTACGAGCAGTACTTC.

This clone was observed a handful of times. The rearrangement joins TRBV14 to TRBJ2-1; D is ambiguous. Germline V gives CDR1 SGHDN, CDR2 FVKESK. Trimming stripped 1 base from V and 9 bases from J, with 7 bases between. The CDR3 extends over 12 amino acids. CDR3 nucleotide sequence: TGTGCCAGCAGCCAAGCGAGGCCTGAGCAGTTCTTC. It encodes CASSQARPEQFF.

V gene TRBV10-1 combines with J gene TRBJ2-1; perhaps TRBD1 as D (6 bases). Trimming cost V 3 bases and J 4 bases, with 16 bases left between them. The CDR3 is 16 amino acids. The germline CDR1 and CDR2 sequences are WNHNN and SYGVQD (reference sequence). The CDR3 region has the DNA TGCGCCAGCAGTGACTCGGTCCCAAGGGGGTACAATGAGCAGTTCTTC. Translating it yields CASSDSVPRGYNEQFF.

This clone was counted a single time. This chain connects TRBV2 to TRBJ1-1; D may be TRBD1 (5 bases). In germline, CDR1 is SNHLY, CDR2 FYNNEI. V shed 9 bases and J shed 0 bases, with 11 bases lying between them. There are 13 residues in the CDR3. CDR3 DNA: TGTGCCAGGGGGACCGAGGTGAACACTGAAGCTTTCTTT. This translates into CARGTEVNTEAFF.

This chain links TRBV6-1 with TRBJ2-1, with no clear D. This CDR3 contains 13 residues. Trimming left V 7 bases short and J 8 bases short, with 15 bases between. Germline V gene sequence: CDR1 MNHNS, CDR2 SASEGT. In DNA, the CDR3 is TGTGCCAGCAAGATACCCAATGGGGATGAGCAGTTCTTC. Translating it yields CASKIPNGDEQFF.

This chain uses TRBV28 with TRBJ2-7; TRBD1 matches at 7 bases. The CDR3 covers 14 residues. V trimming: 4 bases; J trimming: 3 bases; junction bases outside the gene matches: 6. CDR1 is MDHEN and CDR2 is SYDVKM in the germline V gene. CDR3 bases: TGTGCCAGCAGTTACGACAGGGTACTCTACGAGCAGTACTTC. Translated, it gives CASSYDRVLYEQYF.

V usage is TRBV6-1 and J usage is TRBJ2-1, with 9 bases identical to TRBD1. Per germline, CDR1 MNHNS and CDR2 SASEGT. This CDR3 has 16 amino acids. The V and J ends lost 4 bases and 5 bases, in that order; junction bases with no gene match: 9. The DNA for the CDR3 is TGTGCCAGCAGTGCCCGGGACAGGGTGACCGACAATGAGCAGTTCTTC. Its translation: CASSARDRVTDNEQFF.

J is TRBJ1-2 and V is TRBV5-1; TRBD1 is a possible D gene (5 bases). Trimming took off 4 bases at V and 4 bases at J, with 17 bases between the two ends. Germline CDR1 reads SGHRS; CDR2 reads YFSETQ. This CDR3 contains 15 residues. CDR3 in amino acids: CASSTEVGVGYGYTF. CDR3 coding DNA: TGCGCCAGCAGCACCGAAGTGGGGGTGGGCTATGGCTACACCTTC.

V gene TRBV5-1 combines with J gene TRBJ2-7; tentatively, D is TRBD2 (6 bases). CDR1 is SGHRS, CDR2 YFSETQ, per germline. CDR3 size: 15 residues. V was shortened by 4 bases and J by 4 bases, with 18 bases between the two germline ends. The CDR3 protein is CASSRGTRGKYEQYF. The CDR3 nucleotides are TGCGCCAGCAGCCGCGGGACCCGCGGAAAGTACGAGCAGTACTTC.

V gene TRBV28 combines with J gene TRBJ2-6; a weak D match, TRBD2 (6 bases). Germline CDR1 reads MDHEN; CDR2 reads SYDVKM. The V gene lost 2 bases and the J gene lost 3 bases, with 20 bases spanning the gap. The CDR3 loop spans 19 amino acids. The CDR3 sequence is CASSLNRAGGGDGANVLTF. CDR3 coding DNA: TGTGCCAGCAGTTTAAATCGGGCTGGTGGAGGGGATGGGGCCAACGTCCTGACTTTC. Looking up the rest from reference TRBV28 and TRBJ2-6 gives the full variable domain: DVKVTQSSRYLVKRTGEKVFLECVQDMDHENMFWYRQDPGLGLRLIYFSYDVKMKEKGDIPEGYSVSREKKERFSLILESASTNQTSMYLCASSLNRAGGGDGANVLTFGAGSRLTVL.

The chain uses TRBV19 and TRBJ2-4; D not resolved. Germline-derived CDR1 and CDR2 are LNHDA and SQIVND (reference sequence). The CDR3 has 15 residues. Trimming shortened V by 1 base and J by 0 bases, and 7 bases separated the two germline ends. CDR3 region: CASSIGGTAKNIQYF. As DNA, the CDR3 is TGTGCCAGTAGTATAGGGGGAACAGCCAAAAACATTCAGTACTTC. The whole variable domain, filled in from reference TRBV19 and TRBJ2-4, reads DGGITQSPKYLFRKEGQNVTLSCEQNLNHDAMYWYRQDPGQGLRLIYYSQIVNDFQKGDIAEGYSVSREKKESFPLTVTSAQKNPTAFYLCASSIGGTAKNIQYFGAGTRLSVL.

This clone was seen just once. The chain combines TRBV28 with TRBJ2-2; 9 bases line up with TRBD1. The V gene end was trimmed by 3 bases and the J gene end by 6 bases; junction bases not matched to a gene: 8. Per germline, CDR1 MDHEN and CDR2 SYDVKM. CDR3 size: 16 residues. DNA of the CDR3: TGTGCCAGCAGTTTCCTCCCCGGGACAGGGCCCGGGGAGCTGTTTTTT. Translation gives CASSFLPGTGPGELFF.

This chain joins TRBV19 and TRBJ2-1; D perhaps matches TRBD2 (5 bases). Germline values: CDR1 LNHDA, CDR2 SQIVND (reference sequence). The CDR3 sequence is 15 residues long. V dropped 4 bases and J dropped 0 bases, with 10 bases sitting between them. Here the CDR3 reads CASSRERSSYNEQFF. Here the CDR3 DNA reads TGTGCCAGTAGTAGGGAGAGAAGCTCCTACAATGAGCAGTTCTTC.

V gene TRBV5-1 combines with J gene TRBJ2-5; D not resolved. The germline V gene has CDR1 SGHRS and CDR2 YFSETQ. V lost 4 bases and J 2 bases, leaving 18 bases between the germline ends. The length of the CDR3 is 16 residues. Here the CDR3 reads CASSLRQIGYQETQYF. For the CDR3, the DNA is TGCGCCAGCAGCCTACGACAAATCGGTTATCAAGAGACCCAGTACTTC.

The chain has TRBV5-4 and TRBJ1-3; no definite D call. Between the trimmed V and J ends, which lost 0 bases and 0 bases, there was a span of 4 bases. The CDR3 is 14 amino acids. Germline V gene data show CDR1 as SGHNT and CDR2 as YYREEE (reference sequence). The CDR3 sequence: CASSLDSSGNTIYF. The DNA for the CDR3 is TGTGCCAGCAGCTTGGACAGCTCTGGAAACACCATATATTTT.

This clone was recorded a few times. This rearrangement joins TRBV27 to TRBJ1-5; D remains ambiguous. V was shortened by 6 bases and J by 4 bases, with 7 bases between the two germline ends. The germline V gene has CDR1 MNHEY and CDR2 SMNVEV (reference sequence). The CDR3 totals 12 residues. CDR3 in amino acids: CASSELNQPQHF. In nucleotides, the CDR3 is TGTGCCAGCAGCGAACTGAATCAGCCCCAGCATTTT.

The CDR3 region has the DNA TGTGCCAGCAGCCCGGGACAATACTACGAGCAGTACTTC. Residues: CASSPGQYYEQYF. V and J are TRBV5-5 and TRBJ2-7, with D tentatively TRBD1 (6 bases). In germline, CDR1 is SGHKS, CDR2 YYEKEE (reference sequence). The CDR3 runs 13 residues. V was cut by 4 bases and J by 3 bases, with 11 bases left in between.

The gene calls are TRBV4-2 and TRBJ2-3; perhaps TRBD1 as D (6 bases). Germline values: CDR1 LGHNA, CDR2 YNFKEQ. The CDR3 consists of 15 residues. The germline V and J ends were trimmed by 3 bases and 2 bases, with 12 bases remaining between them. CDR3 sequence: CASSQGAGITDTQYF. DNA for the CDR3: TGTGCCAGCAGCCAGGGGGCAGGAATCACAGATACGCAGTATTTT.

Turning to this clone: Additional DNA sequences in this sample encode the identical CDR3. CDR3 bases: TGCGCCAGCAGCTTGGTCGGGACTAGCGGGCAAGAGACCCAGTACTTC. This gives the protein CASSLVGTSGQETQYF. This sequence joins TRBV5-1 and TRBJ2-5, with TRBD2 identical over 12 bases. The CDR3 sequence is 16 residues long. The germline CDR1 and CDR2 sequences are SGHRS and YFSETQ. V lost 0 bases to trimming and J lost 2 bases; unmatched junction nucleotides: 2.

This chain joins TRBV5-1 and TRBJ2-2, with TRBD1 matching 9 bases. Germline values: CDR1 SGHRS, CDR2 YFSETQ. The V and J ends lost 5 bases and 6 bases, in that order; junction bases with no gene match: 23. This CDR3 has 20 amino acids. In nucleotides, the CDR3 is TGCGCCAGCAGTTCTAACATATTTATTCCCGGGACAGGGATATCCGGGGAGCTGTTTTTT. This encodes CASSSNIFIPGTGISGELFF.

In regard to this clone: Within the sample, other DNA sequences also encode this same CDR3. The chain joins TRBV5-1 to TRBJ2-5; 7 bases are shared with TRBD2. CDR3 length: 15 residues. The germline CDR1 and CDR2 sequences are SGHRS and YFSETQ. V lost 0 bases to trimming and J lost 1 base; unmatched junction nucleotides: 3. CDR3 bases: TGCGCCAGCAGCTTGGGCTCTAGCGGCCAAGAGACCCAGTACTTC. Protein: CASSLGSSGQETQYF.

The V gene is TRBV29-1, the J gene TRBJ2-1, with D possibly matching TRBD2 (6 bases). The CDR3 sequence is 16 residues long. The germline V and J ends were trimmed by 6 bases and 0 bases, with 18 bases remaining between them. Germline V gene data show CDR1 as SQVTM and CDR2 as ANQGSEA. The CDR3 loop reads CSVGGVDSSSYNEQFF. The CDR3 nucleotides are TGCAGCGTGGGGGGTGTGGACTCCAGCTCCTACAATGAGCAGTTCTTC.

The chain couples TRBV5-1 to TRBJ1-4; D is uncertain. The CDR3 extends over 14 amino acids. Looked up from germline, CDR1 is SGHRS and CDR2 is YFSETQ. V lost 1 base and J lost 8, with 12 bases in between. CDR3 sequence reads: CASSLIPASEKLFF. In nucleotides, the CDR3 is TGCGCCAGCAGCTTGATCCCAGCCAGCGAAAAACTGTTTTTT.

The chain couples TRBV28 to TRBJ2-3, with D unclear. The CDR3 contains 14 residues. Germline V gene data show CDR1 as MDHEN and CDR2 as SYDVKM. V was trimmed by 11 bases and J by 0 bases, leaving 15 bases between them. As DNA, the CDR3 is TGTGCCGTCCAGGCGGTTCTTAGCACAGATACGCAGTATTTT. It yields the protein CAVQAVLSTDTQYF.

The genes are TRBV2 and TRBJ2-3; D is possibly TRBD2 (6 bases). The V end was cut by 6 bases, the J end by 0 bases, with 13 bases between. The CDR3 contains 15 residues. Germline V lookup: CDR1 SNHLY, CDR2 FYNNEI. The CDR3 nucleotides are TGTGCCAGCAGGCCCCGGAGCGGGAGCACAGATACGCAGTATTTT. Its protein product is CASRPRSGSTDTQYF.

CDR3 coding DNA: TGTGCCAGCAGCCGGGGGCGAGGGACCGCCTACGAGCAGTACTTC. The encoded protein is CASSRGRGTAYEQYF. V gene TRBV5-5 combines with J gene TRBJ2-7, with D perhaps being TRBD1 or TRBD2 (6 bases each). Trimming left V 4 bases short and J 2 bases short, with 16 bases between. This CDR3 has 15 amino acids. Per germline, CDR1 SGHKS and CDR2 YYEKEE (reference sequence). Together with reference TRBV5-5 and TRBJ2-7, the CDR3 gives the full variable domain: DAGVTQSPTHLIKTRGQQVTLRCSPISGHKSVSWYQQVLGQGPQFIFQYYEKEERGRGNFPDRFSARQFPNYSSELNVNALLLGDSALYLCASSRGRGTAYEQYFGPGTRLTVT.

This sequence joins TRBV27 and TRBJ2-3; unclear D gene. V lost 3 bases and J 0 bases, leaving 4 bases between the germline ends. The V gene's germline CDR1 is MNHEY and CDR2 SMNVEV (reference sequence). This CDR3 has 13 amino acids. CDR3 coding DNA: TGTGCCAGCAGTTTCCACAGCACAGATACGCAGTATTTT. Its protein is CASSFHSTDTQYF.